This passage covers 7 T cell receptor beta chains from one sample sequenced in a study of post-analysis software for immune sequencing data. General study points: Several TRBV segments (TRBV5-6, TRBV5-1 and TRBV20-1 among them) occurred more frequently in patients than in controls.

Every TCR beta cDNA library bore unique molecular identifiers. A single record per CDR3 protein comes from TCRdb applying MiXCR to the PCR reads. The table lists about 460,000 distinct CDR3 sequences, approximately 45% of them singletons. No cognate antigen is known for these TCRs. The sequencing sample was made of blood. The source of these receptors is a girl aged 10 to 17 with multiple sclerosis.

This chain connects TRBV27 to TRBJ2-7; D possibly uses TRBD1 or TRBD2 (5 bases each). Trimming stripped 5 bases from V and 2 bases from J, with 16 bases between. The CDR3 has 15 amino acids. CDR1 and CDR2 (germline): MNHEY, SMNVEV (reference sequence). The CDR3 DNA is TGTGCCAGCAGTCGCCCGGGGACCGACGCCTACGAGCAGTACTTC. This codes for CASSRPGTDAYEQYF.

The chain joins TRBV5-1 to TRBJ1-2; D is unresolved. The length of the CDR3 is 13 residues. Germline V gene data show CDR1 as SGHRS and CDR2 as YFSETQ. Trimming took 4 bases from V and 4 from J, leaving 11 bases between them. The DNA for the CDR3 is TGCGCCAGCAGCCCGGACGGGATCTATGGCTACACCTTC. This codes for CASSPDGIYGYTF.

The chain has TRBV6-5 and TRBJ2-1, with 8 bases fitting TRBD1. J gave up 5 bases and V 6 bases, and 9 bases lay outside the gene matches. CDR1 and CDR2 (germline): MNHEY, SVGAGI. The length of the CDR3 is 15 residues. This CDR3 is CASSYRDRSHNEQFF. The DNA for the CDR3 is TGTGCCAGCAGCTATCGGGACAGGTCTCACAATGAGCAGTTCTTC.

V and J are TRBV7-9 and TRBJ2-1; 7 nucleotides align to TRBD2. This CDR3 region has 16 residues. V lost 1 base and J lost 10; bases outside the gene matches: 13. Germline CDR1 SEHNR, CDR2 FQNEAQ (reference sequence). The CDR3 sequence is CASSLGGRANSYEQFF. CDR3 sequence (DNA): TGTGCCAGCAGCTTAGGAGGGAGGGCCAACTCCTACGAGCAGTTCTTC.

The CDR3 loop reads CASSQDFSASYEQYF. DNA of the CDR3: TGCGCCAGCAGCCAAGATTTTAGCGCATCCTACGAGCAGTACTTC. The gene calls are TRBV4-3 and TRBJ2-7; D possibly corresponds to TRBD2 (5 bases). Germline V gene lookup returns CDR1 LGHNA and CDR2 YSLEER. Trimming removed 0 bases from V and 1 base from J, with 10 bases in between. There are 15 residues in the CDR3.

The gene calls are TRBV14 and TRBJ2-1; possible D gene TRBD2, 5 bases. The CDR3 spans 12 residues. Trimming left V 8 bases short and J 5 bases short, with 10 bases between. Germline V gene sequence: CDR1 SGHDN, CDR2 FVKESK. The CDR3 sequence is CASLSEHNEQFF. DNA of the CDR3: TGTGCCAGCCTTAGCGAGCACAATGAGCAGTTCTTC.

This clonotype was counted only a few times. The V gene is TRBV24-1, the J gene TRBJ2-5; unclear D gene. CDR3 size: 11 residues. V dropped 4 bases and J dropped 10 bases, with 9 bases sitting between them. Germline V gene sequence: CDR1 KGHDR, CDR2 SFDVKD. Here the CDR3 reads CATSDLGDQYF. CDR3 in DNA: TGTGCCACCAGTGACCTGGGCGACCAGTACTTC.